Described below is a single TCR beta chain sequence and its context. This CDR3 region has 14 residues. Trimming removed 3 bases from V and 4 bases from J; junction bases left unmatched: 5. CDR1 SGHTA and CDR2 FQGNSA come from the germline V gene. These data belong to a study of molecular identifiers for immune sequencing clone quantification. Naive CD8 T cells underwent sorting with the CD8+CD4-CCR7+CD45RA+ definition. TCRdb independently ran MiXCR on the PCR reads; one entry per CDR3 protein. The sample contains nearly 55,000 distinct CDR3 sequences, just over 35% of which appear only once. This chain connects TRBV7-2 to TRBJ2-7, with 8 bases that match TRBD1. Material for sequencing was naive CD8+ T cells from blood, with Jurkat cell RNA spiked in. Regarding subset: FACS-sorted CD8+CD4-CCR7+CD45RA+ naive T cells. This receptor was identified in a human donor in good health. Some libraries in this study had Jurkat cell RNA spiked in. The CDR3 spells CASSFATGGYEQYF. The CDR3 DNA reads TGTGCCAGCAGCTTCGCAACAGGGGGTTACGAGCAGTACTTC.